A single sample is the source of the 13 T cell receptor beta chains below, sequenced in a study of blood T cells in healthy people across ages. PCR was performed a second time for about 6 to 11 cycles using a sample-barcoded 5' primer and a J-beta primer mix. TCRdb analysed the 5' RACE reads with MiXCR anew, one entry per CDR3 protein. The sample carries around 1,600,000 distinct CDR3 sequences, roughly two fifths recorded once. Source material: blood. These receptors were taken from a woman between 18 and 29 years old in good health.

CDR3 amino acids: CASSEWSGNTEAFF. The CDR3 coding sequence is TGTGCCAGCAGTGAGTGGAGCGGTAACACTGAAGCTTTCTTT. This chain joins TRBV6-1 and TRBJ1-1, with D unresolved. Germline CDR1 and CDR2: MNHNS and SASEGT. The CDR3 is made up of 14 amino acids. Trimming stripped 3 bases from V and 2 bases from J, with 10 bases between.

This chain uses TRBV27 with TRBJ2-4; TRBD2 aligns across 11 bases. Trimming removed 4 bases from V and 13 bases from J; junction bases left unmatched: 12. This CDR3 has 15 amino acids. The V gene's germline CDR1 is MNHEY and CDR2 SMNVEV (reference sequence). The CDR3 DNA reads as TGTGCCAGCAGTTATCTAGCGGGGGGCCTCAATGAGCAGTACTTC. This translates into CASSYLAGGLNEQYF.

The genes are TRBV2 and TRBJ2-1, with D unclear. Looked up from germline, CDR1 is SNHLY and CDR2 is FYNNEI. CDR3 length: 15 residues. The ends were cut back, 2 bases at V and 7 bases at J, with 15 bases in the middle. CDR3: CASSERWAAHNEQFF. CDR3 sequence (DNA): TGTGCCAGCAGTGAAAGGTGGGCGGCCCATAATGAGCAGTTCTTC.

V is TRBV20-1 and J is TRBJ2-3; D is perhaps TRBD2 (5 bases). Germline V lookup: CDR1 DFQATT, CDR2 SNEGSKA (reference sequence). CDR3 length: 14 amino acids. The germline V and J ends were trimmed by 1 base and 2 bases, with 10 bases remaining between them. Written as DNA, the CDR3 is TGCAGTGCTAGAGTGCGAGGGATCACAGATACGCAGTATTTT. Translating gives CSARVRGITDTQYF.

Concerning this clonotype itself: A read error may produce the germline difference seen at one junction end. J is TRBJ2-7 and V is TRBV20-1; 9 positions agree with TRBD1. CDR3 length: 15 amino acids. CDR1 and CDR2 from the germline V gene are DFQATT and SNEGSKA (reference sequence). For the CDR3, the DNA is TGCAGCGCTAAAAGACAGGGGGGGGCCTACAATGAGCAGTACTTC. This translates into CSAKRQGGAYNEQYF.

This clonotype was detected once. The chain has TRBV9 and TRBJ2-7, with a possible D match to TRBD2 (5 bases). The CDR3 contains 15 residues. CDR1 and CDR2 (germline): SGDLS, YYNGEE. Trimming took off 0 bases at V and 5 bases at J, with 15 bases between the two ends. In nucleotides, the CDR3 is TGTGCCAGCAGCGTAGGTGGGCTAGCTGGCAACGAGCAGTACTTC. Its protein is CASSVGGLAGNEQYF.

In DNA, the CDR3 is TGTGCCAGCAGCTTAATCCCCGGGAGCCCCCACGAGCAGTACTTC. It translates to CASSLIPGSPHEQYF. The chain combines TRBV7-3 with TRBJ2-7; tentative D call: TRBD2 (6 bases). CDR1 is SGHTA, CDR2 FQGTGA, per germline. V gave up 1 base and J gave up 5 bases, with 15 bases separating them. CDR3 size: 15 residues.

This clonotype was counted between two and nine times. The chain has TRBV20-1 and TRBJ1-2; no definite D call. CDR3 length equals 16 residues. Germline CDR1 is DFQATT and CDR2 is SNEGSKA (reference sequence). V lost 2 bases and J 5 bases, leaving 21 bases between the germline ends. Here the CDR3 DNA reads TGCAGTGCTAGACACGCACCGAAATACTACTCTTATGGCTACACCTTC. Its translation: CSARHAPKYYSYGYTF.

A word on this clonotype: This may be a read error, as it is one base from a much larger clone. The J gene is TRBJ2-6, the V gene TRBV2; 7 bases fit TRBD1. Trimming cost V 11 bases and J 0 bases; bases outside gene matches: 4. The germline V gene has CDR1 SNHLY and CDR2 FYNNEI. The CDR3 loop spans 14 amino acids. The CDR3 DNA is TGTGCCGGACAGGCCGACTCTGGGGCCAACGTCCTGACTTTC. Its translation: CAGQADSGANVLTF.

This clonotype was observed a few times. The chain links TRBV7-9 to TRBJ2-3; 8 nucleotides match TRBD1. Germline V lookup: CDR1 SEHNR, CDR2 FQNEAQ (reference sequence). V was pared by 4 bases and J by 2 bases, with 5 bases of the junction left unmatched. This CDR3 comprises 15 residues. CDR3 DNA: TGTGCCAGCAGCTCTCGGACAGGGATCACAGATACGCAGTATTTT. This translates into CASSSRTGITDTQYF. The variable domain in full, completed from reference TRBV7-9 and TRBJ2-3, reads DTGVSQNPRHKITKRGQNVTFRCDPISEHNRLYWYRQTLGQGPEFLTYFQNEAQLEKSRLLSDRFSAERPKGSFSTLEIQRTEQGDSAMYLCASSSRTGITDTQYFGPGTRLTVL.

Of note for this clonotype: A much larger clone lies one base from this, so it may be a read error. The chain employs TRBV7-6 and TRBJ1-2, with a tentative D call TRBD1 (5 bases). The CDR3 is 13 residues long. Germline V gene lookup returns CDR1 SGHVS and CDR2 FNYEAQ. The CDR3 DNA reads TGTGTCAGCAGCTCCCCAGGGTTCTATGGCTACACCTTC. The encoded protein is CVSSSPGFYGYTF.

This clonotype appeared a few times. The chain links TRBV20-1 to TRBJ1-6; D gene ambiguous. This CDR3 spans 13 amino acids. Looked up from germline, CDR1 is DFQATT and CDR2 is SNEGSKA (reference sequence). V was trimmed by 0 bases and J by 14 bases, leaving 14 bases between them. The CDR3 reads CSARDKAGLTLHF. The CDR3 DNA reads TGCAGTGCTAGAGATAAGGCCGGTCTCACCCTCCACTTT.

The chain recombines TRBV20-1 with TRBJ2-7, with 10 nucleotides matching TRBD2. V lost 5 bases and J lost 3; bases outside the gene matches: 4. Germline CDR1 is DFQATT and CDR2 is SNEGSKA (reference sequence). CDR3 size: 13 residues. CDR3 DNA sequence: TGCAGTGCTGTAGCGGGGGGTATCTACGAGCAGTACTTC. This codes for CSAVAGGIYEQYF.